A single sample is the source of the 2 T cell receptor beta chains below, sequenced in a study of T-cell reconstitution after alpha-beta-depleted transplantation in children. As it was prepared, the TCRbeta library received unique molecular identifiers. TCRdb passed the PCR reads through MiXCR, listing each CDR3 protein once. The table has hundreds of thousands of distinct CDR3 sequences, about 15% seen once. This material consisted of PBMCs from the stem cell graft donor, taken from the stem cell graft. The receptors were sampled from a human donor who donated a stem cell graft to a child with acute myeloid leukemia.

The chain has TRBV20-1 and TRBJ2-7; no definite D call. The germline V gene encodes CDR1 DFQATT and CDR2 SNEGSKA (reference sequence). The CDR3 has 12 residues. Trimming shortened V by 3 bases and J by 3 bases, and 9 bases separated the two germline ends. Written as DNA, the CDR3 is TGCAGTGCTAGCGGCTACCTCTACGAGCAGTACTTC. As protein: CSASGYLYEQYF.

The sample holds a few counts of this clonotype. V gene TRBV12-3 or TRBV12-4 combines with J gene TRBJ2-5; D assignment may be TRBD1 or TRBD2 (6 bases each). Trimming took off 0 bases at V and 4 bases at J, with 15 bases between the two ends. The CDR3 runs 16 residues. CDR3 residues: CASSLALGGRRETQYF. The DNA for the CDR3 is TGTGCCAGCAGTTTAGCGCTGGGGGGCCGGCGAGAGACCCAGTACTTC.